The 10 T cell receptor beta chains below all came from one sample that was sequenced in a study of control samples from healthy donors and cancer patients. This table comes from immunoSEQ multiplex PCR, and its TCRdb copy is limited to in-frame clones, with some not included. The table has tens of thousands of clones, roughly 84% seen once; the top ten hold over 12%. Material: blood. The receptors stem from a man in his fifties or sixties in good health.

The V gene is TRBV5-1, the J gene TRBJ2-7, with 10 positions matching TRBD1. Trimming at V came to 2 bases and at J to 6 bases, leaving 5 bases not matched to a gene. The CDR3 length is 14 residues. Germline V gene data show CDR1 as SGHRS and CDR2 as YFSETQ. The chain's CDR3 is CASSLRTGGGEQYF. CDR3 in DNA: TGCGCCAGCAGCTTAAGGACAGGGGGTGGCGAGCAGTACTTC.

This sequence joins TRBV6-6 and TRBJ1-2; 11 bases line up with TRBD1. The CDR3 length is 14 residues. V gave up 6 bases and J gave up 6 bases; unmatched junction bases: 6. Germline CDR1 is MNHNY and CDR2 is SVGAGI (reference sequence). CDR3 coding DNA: TGTGCCAGCAGGGAGGACAGGGGGCACGATGGCTACACCTTC. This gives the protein CASREDRGHDGYTF.

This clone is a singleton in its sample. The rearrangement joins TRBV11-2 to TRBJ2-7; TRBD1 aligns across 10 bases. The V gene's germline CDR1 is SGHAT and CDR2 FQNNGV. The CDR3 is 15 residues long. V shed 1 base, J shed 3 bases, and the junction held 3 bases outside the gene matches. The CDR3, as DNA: TGTGCCAGCAGCTTAGCGGGACAGGGGTACTACGAGCAGTACTTC. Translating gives CASSLAGQGYYEQYF.

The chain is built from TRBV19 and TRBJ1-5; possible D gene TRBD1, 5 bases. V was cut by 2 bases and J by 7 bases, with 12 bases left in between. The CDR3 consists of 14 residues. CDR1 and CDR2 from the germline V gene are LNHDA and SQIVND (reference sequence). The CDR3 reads CASSITGLGQPQHF. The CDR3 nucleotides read TGTGCCAGTAGTATAACGGGGCTCGGACAGCCCCAGCATTTT.

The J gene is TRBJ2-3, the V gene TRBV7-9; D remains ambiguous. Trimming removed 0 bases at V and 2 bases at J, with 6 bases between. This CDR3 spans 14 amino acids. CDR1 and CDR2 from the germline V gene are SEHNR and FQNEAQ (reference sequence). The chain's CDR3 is CASSLAGPTDTQYF. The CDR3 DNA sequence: TGTGCCAGCAGCTTAGCAGGTCCCACAGATACGCAGTATTTT.

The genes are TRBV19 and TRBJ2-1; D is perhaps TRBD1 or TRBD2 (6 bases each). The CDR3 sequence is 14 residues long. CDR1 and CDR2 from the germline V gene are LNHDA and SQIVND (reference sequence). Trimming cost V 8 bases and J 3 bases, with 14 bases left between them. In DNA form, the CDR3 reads TGTGCCAGTGAGGAGGGGACAAACTACAATGAGCAGTTCTTC. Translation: CASEEGTNYNEQFF.

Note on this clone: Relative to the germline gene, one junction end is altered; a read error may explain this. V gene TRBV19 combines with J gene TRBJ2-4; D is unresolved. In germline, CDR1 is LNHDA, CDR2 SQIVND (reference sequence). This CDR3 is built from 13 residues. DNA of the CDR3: TGTGCCAGTAGTATAGAGGCCAGAAACATTCAGTACTTC. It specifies CASSIEARNIQYF.

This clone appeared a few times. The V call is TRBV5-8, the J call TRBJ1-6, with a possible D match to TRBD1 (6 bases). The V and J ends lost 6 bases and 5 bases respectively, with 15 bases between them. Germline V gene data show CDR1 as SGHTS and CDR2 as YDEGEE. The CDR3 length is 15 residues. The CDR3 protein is CASMERTAHNSPLHF. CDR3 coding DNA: TGTGCCAGCATGGAAAGGACAGCTCATAATTCACCCCTCCACTTT.

The CDR3 DNA reads as TGTGCCAGAAGCTTGCGGGACGGACTAGTAGCGGGGTACAATGAGCAGTTCTTC. It encodes CARSLRDGLVAGYNEQFF. The chain couples TRBV5-3 to TRBJ2-1, with 8 positions matching TRBD2. TRBV5-3 is sorted into the ORF group, with uncertain function. The CDR3 is made up of 18 amino acids. Losses at the gene ends were 1 base for V and 4 bases for J; bases not matched to a gene: 13.

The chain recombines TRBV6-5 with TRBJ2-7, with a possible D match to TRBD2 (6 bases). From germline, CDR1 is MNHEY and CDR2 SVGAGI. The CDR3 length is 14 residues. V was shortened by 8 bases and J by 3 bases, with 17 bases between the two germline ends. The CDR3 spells CASGLQTRIYEQYF. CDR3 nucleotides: TGTGCCAGCGGACTACAGACTAGGATCTACGAGCAGTACTTC.